The 30 T cell receptor beta chains in this list originate from one sample, sequenced in a study of radiation and T cells in renal cell carcinoma. Time point described: baseline pretreatment blood. Treatment in this sample: 15 Gy SBRT to primary tumor, nephrectomy 4 weeks later. Clones were sequenced by immunoSEQ multiplex PCR, and TCRdb holds only the in-frame ones, with some missing. The sample yields 150,000 or so clones, about 87% seen once. The specimen comprised blood, sampled from a patient whose treatment included radiotherapy and nephrectomy. These receptor sequences come from a woman in her 70s with renal cell carcinoma.

The chain is built from TRBV28 and TRBJ2-3; D gene unclear. The CDR3 length is 13 residues. Germline loops: CDR1 MDHEN, CDR2 SYDVKM. Trimming cost V 7 bases and J 0 bases, with 8 bases left between them. This chain's CDR3 is CASTPVSTDTQYF. The CDR3 DNA follows: TGTGCCAGCACACCGGTTAGCACAGATACGCAGTATTTT.

The chain joins TRBV4-1 to TRBJ1-5; no firm D call. CDR3 length: 14 amino acids. Germline-derived CDR1 and CDR2 are MGHRA and YSYEKL. V shed 3 bases and J shed 4 bases, with 10 bases lying between them. The CDR3 protein is CASSQGKLNQPQHF. Written as DNA, the CDR3 is TGCGCCAGCAGCCAGGGAAAACTTAATCAGCCCCAGCATTTT.

V gene TRBV7-2 combines with J gene TRBJ1-1, with a weak D call TRBD1 (5 bases). CDR3 size: 16 residues. From germline, CDR1 is SGHTA and CDR2 FQGNSA. The V and J ends lost 5 bases and 4 bases respectively, with 20 bases between them. CDR3 residues: CASSPRSDGQTTEAFF. The DNA for the CDR3 is TGTGCCAGCAGCCCAAGATCTGACGGACAAACCACTGAAGCTTTCTTT.

This clone came up once. The chain couples TRBV6-5 to TRBJ1-1; the D gene is possibly TRBD1 (5 bases). The CDR3 covers 12 residues. From germline, CDR1 is MNHEY and CDR2 SVGAGI. The V end lost 5 bases, the J end lost 4 bases, and 8 bases lay between the germline ends. The CDR3 DNA sequence: TGTGCCAGCAGTACCGGGGGCACTGAAGCTTTCTTT. Its translation: CASSTGGTEAFF.

This clone was observed a single time. This chain uses TRBV6-5 with TRBJ2-5, with 7 positions matching TRBD2. TRBJ2-7 matches the DNA end more closely, so the J call is doubtful. Looked up from germline, CDR1 is MNHEY and CDR2 is SVGAGI. This CDR3 comprises 14 residues. CDR3 in DNA: TGTGCCAGCAGCCCGGGGGGTATAACCTACGAGCAGTACTTC. Its translation: CASSPGGITYEQYF.

This clone has a single count. V is TRBV4-3 and J is TRBJ1-2, with D possibly being TRBD1 (6 bases). The CDR3 loop spans 13 amino acids. V was clipped by 1 base and J by 7 bases, with 10 bases between them. Germline assignment: CDR1 LGHNA and CDR2 YSLEER. The CDR3 nucleotides read TGCGCCAGCAGCCAAGCCAGGGGTGGTGGCTACACCTTC. This encodes CASSQARGGGYTF.

A word on this clone: Other nucleotide sequences in the sample specify the same CDR3. The CDR3 loop reads CASSLKGTETQYF. The DNA of the CDR3 is TGCGCCAGCAGTCTGAAGGGGACGGAGACCCAGTACTTC. The chain uses TRBV5-1 and TRBJ2-5; D may be TRBD1 or TRBD2 (5 bases each). From germline, CDR1 is SGHRS and CDR2 YFSETQ. CDR3 size: 13 residues. V was trimmed by 5 bases and J by 5 bases, leaving 13 bases between them.

This rearrangement joins TRBV11-2 to TRBJ1-4; no definite D call. The CDR3 is 12 amino acids. V lost 1 base to trimming and J lost 6 bases, with 3 bases between them. CDR1 SGHAT and CDR2 FQNNGV come from the germline V gene. CDR3 sequence (DNA): TGTGCCAGCAGCTTAGCCTATGAAAAACTGTTTTTT. Its translation is CASSLAYEKLFF.

The genes are TRBV6-1 and TRBJ1-1, with 7 positions matching TRBD1. The CDR3 length is 16 residues. In germline, CDR1 is MNHNS, CDR2 SASEGT. V lost 0 bases to trimming and J lost 1 base; unmatched junction nucleotides: 5. CDR3 loop: CASSEAVRTGNTEAFF. CDR3 nucleotide sequence: TGTGCCAGCAGTGAAGCAGTACGGACAGGGAACACTGAAGCTTTCTTT.

The chain links TRBV4-1 to TRBJ1-2; D is unresolved. With 2 bases removed from V and 3 bases from J, the gap between germline ends came to 7 bases. The CDR3 covers 13 residues. Germline CDR1 is MGHRA and CDR2 is YSYEKL. The CDR3 protein is CASSQSEYYGYTF. Here the CDR3 DNA reads TGCGCCAGCAGCCAATCCGAATACTATGGCTACACCTTC.

The CDR3 spells CATSRGPFNYGYTF. The CDR3 region has the DNA TGTGCCACCAGCAGAGGCCCCTTTAACTATGGCTACACCTTC. The J gene is TRBJ1-2, the V gene TRBV15; D gene ambiguous. Trimming pared 1 base from V and 1 base from J, leaving 7 bases between. CDR1 LNHNV and CDR2 YYDKDF come from the germline V gene (reference sequence). The CDR3 is made up of 14 amino acids.

The CDR3 sequence: CASSYLPRTGSGYTF. CDR3 DNA sequence: TGTGCCAGCAGTTACTTACCCAGGACAGGGTCTGGCTACACCTTC. V is TRBV6-5 and J is TRBJ1-2; 8 bases are a match to TRBD1. The germline gives CDR1 MNHEY, CDR2 SVGAGI. J lost 7 bases, V lost 1 base, and 8 bases had no gene match. The CDR3 contains 15 residues.

This chain links TRBV14 with TRBJ2-7, with D tentatively TRBD1 (6 bases). Germline V lookup: CDR1 SGHDN, CDR2 FVKESK. With 4 bases removed from V and 7 bases from J, the gap between germline ends came to 17 bases. CDR3 length: 14 amino acids. The CDR3 loop is CASSPGGARGEQYF. CDR3 sequence (DNA): TGTGCCAGCAGCCCCGGAGGTGCTAGGGGGGAGCAGTACTTC.

The rearrangement joins TRBV9 to TRBJ2-1; D tentatively fits TRBD1 or TRBD2 (6 bases each). This CDR3 has 18 residues. V lost 3 bases, J lost 0 bases, and 19 bases lay in between. Germline CDR1 is SGDLS and CDR2 is YYNGEE. In nucleotides, the CDR3 is TGTGCCAGCAGCGGGCCCCGAGGAGGGGGAAGCTCCTACAATGAGCAGTTCTTC. Protein: CASSGPRGGGSSYNEQFF.

The chain uses TRBV5-5 and TRBJ1-4, with unresolved D. The CDR3 sequence is 15 residues long. CDR1 and CDR2 from the germline V gene are SGHKS and YYEKEE (reference sequence). Trimming removed 1 base from V and 4 bases from J, with 11 bases in between. The DNA for the CDR3 is TGTGCCAGCAGCTTGCTGGGGTCGAATAATGAAAAACTGTTTTTT. Protein product: CASSLLGSNNEKLFF. Combining the CDR3 with reference TRBV5-5 and TRBJ1-4 gives the whole variable domain DAGVTQSPTHLIKTRGQQVTLRCSPISGHKSVSWYQQVLGQGPQFIFQYYEKEERGRGNFPDRFSARQFPNYSSELNVNALLLGDSALYLCASSLLGSNNEKLFFGSGTQLSVL.

The chain joins TRBV5-6 to TRBJ1-4; 7 bases fit TRBD1. The V gene end was trimmed by 0 bases and the J gene end by 0 bases; junction bases not matched to a gene: 2. CDR1 SGHDT and CDR2 YYEEEE come from the germline V gene. CDR3 length: 16 residues. In DNA form, the CDR3 reads TGTGCCAGCAGCTTGGGACAGGGCCCAACTAATGAAAAACTGTTTTTT. Its protein product is CASSLGQGPTNEKLFF. Drawing the rest from reference TRBV5-6 and TRBJ1-4, the complete variable domain is DAGVTQSPTHLIKTRGQQVTLRCSPKSGHDTVSWYQQALGQGPQFIFQYYEEEERQRGNFPDRFSGHQFPNYSSELNVNALLLGDSALYLCASSLGQGPTNEKLFFGSGTQLSVL.

This clone has only one observation. The chain employs TRBV9 and TRBJ1-3, with D possibly being TRBD1 (5 bases). The CDR3 runs to 15 residues. V shed 4 bases and J shed 4 bases, with 15 bases lying between them. In germline, CDR1 is SGDLS, CDR2 YYNGEE. CDR3 nucleotide sequence: TGTGCCAGCAGCACCCAAGGAGGGGTAGGAAACACCATATATTTT. Translating it yields CASSTQGGVGNTIYF.

The chain employs TRBV9 and TRBJ1-4; TRBD1 matches 9 bases. V lost 4 bases to trimming and J lost 2 bases; unmatched junction nucleotides: 6. The CDR3 extends over 16 amino acids. Looked up from germline, CDR1 is SGDLS and CDR2 is YYNGEE. CDR3 protein: CASSSGQGLTNEKLFF. As DNA, the CDR3 is TGTGCCAGCAGCTCTGGACAGGGGCTTACTAATGAAAAACTGTTTTTT.

This clone was picked up one time. This chain links TRBV5-1 with TRBJ2-6; the D is unclear. The CDR3 runs to 16 residues. Germline V gene lookup returns CDR1 SGHRS and CDR2 YFSETQ. The V gene lost 3 bases and the J gene lost 1 base, with 11 bases spanning the gap. The CDR3 sequence: CASSSKWGSGANVLTF. CDR3 nucleotides: TGCGCCAGCAGCTCTAAGTGGGGATCTGGGGCCAACGTCCTGACTTTC.

V and J are TRBV7-6 and TRBJ1-1, with 9 positions matching TRBD1. The CDR3 runs to 15 residues. The V gene's germline CDR1 is SGHVS and CDR2 FNYEAQ. With V trimmed by 5 bases and J by 1 base, 5 bases remained unmatched. For the CDR3, the DNA is TGTGCCAGCAGCGGCACAGGGGGCCGGAACACTGAAGCTTTCTTT. It encodes CASSGTGGRNTEAFF. The whole variable domain, filled in from reference TRBV7-6 and TRBJ1-1, reads GAGVSQSPRYKVTKRGQDVALRCDPISGHVSLYWYRQALGQGPEFLTYFNYEAQQDKSGLPNDRFSAERPEGSISTLTIQRTEQRDSAMYRCASSGTGGRNTEAFFGQGTRLTVV.

The chain combines TRBV11-2 with TRBJ1-5; tentative D call: TRBD1 (6 bases). CDR1 SGHAT and CDR2 FQNNGV come from the germline V gene. This CDR3 is 13 amino acids long. V was shortened by 6 bases and J by 5 bases, with 11 bases between the two germline ends. The CDR3 sequence is CASSLGGHQPQHF. CDR3 DNA sequence: TGTGCCAGCAGTCTTGGGGGCCATCAGCCCCAGCATTTT.

This sequence joins TRBV5-4 and TRBJ1-1, with 7 bases lining up with TRBD1. Germline CDR1 is SGHNT and CDR2 is YYREEE (reference sequence). CDR3 length equals 16 residues. The J segment lost 0 bases and the V segment lost 3 bases, leaving 8 bases of the junction unmatched. CDR3 bases: TGTGCCAGCAGCTGGCAGGGGGGTGGTCTGAACACTGAAGCTTTCTTT. Translating gives CASSWQGGGLNTEAFF.

This chain uses TRBV29-1 with TRBJ1-2; tentatively, D is TRBD1 (5 bases). Germline V gives CDR1 SQVTM, CDR2 ANQGSEA. The CDR3 extends over 12 amino acids. Trimming cost V 6 bases and J 10 bases, with 18 bases left between them. The CDR3, as DNA: TGCAGCGTCGGGACCGCCAGAACCTTCTACACCTTC. Protein: CSVGTARTFYTF.

The J gene is TRBJ2-6, the V gene TRBV9; D gene unclear. The V end was cut by 4 bases, the J end by 1 base, with 9 bases between. Germline V lookup: CDR1 SGDLS, CDR2 YYNGEE. This CDR3 has 15 amino acids. CDR3 sequence: CASSTTPSGANVLTF. Written as DNA, the CDR3 is TGTGCCAGCAGCACTACACCGTCTGGGGCCAACGTCCTGACTTTC.

The chain has TRBV11-2 and TRBJ1-1; TRBD1 agrees at 7 bases. CDR3 size: 15 residues. CDR1 is SGHAT and CDR2 is FQNNGV in the germline V gene. J was trimmed by 6 bases and V by 5 bases; bases with no gene match: 12. CDR3 protein: CASSPRQGERAEAFF. In DNA form, the CDR3 reads TGTGCCAGCAGCCCCCGACAGGGTGAGAGGGCTGAAGCTTTCTTT.

This clone showed up just once. CDR3 bases: TGCAGCGTTGAAGGTGGGGCTCTCAACACTGAAGCTTTCTTT. This sequence encodes CSVEGGALNTEAFF. The V call is TRBV29-1, the J call TRBJ1-1, with a weak D call TRBD1 (5 bases). The CDR3 has 14 residues. Per germline, CDR1 SQVTM and CDR2 ANQGSEA. Trimming pared 1 base from V and 2 bases from J, leaving 11 bases between.

V gene TRBV5-1 combines with J gene TRBJ1-2; D remains unclear. This CDR3 spans 13 amino acids. V lost 8 bases to trimming and J lost 3 bases, with 14 bases between them. Germline V gene sequence: CDR1 SGHRS, CDR2 YFSETQ. CDR3 region: CASSVDRYYGYTF. The CDR3 nucleotides read TGCGCCAGTTCAGTCGACCGCTACTATGGCTACACCTTC. Full variable domain (rest looked up from reference TRBV5-1 and TRBJ1-2): KAGVTQTPRYLIKTRGQQVTLSCSPISGHRSVSWYQQTPGQGLQFLFEYFSETQRNKGNFPGRFSGRQFSNSRSEMNVSTLELGDSALYLCASSVDRYYGYTFGSGTRLTVV.

Comment on this clone: The junction does not match germline at one end; this may be a read error. The chain combines TRBV27 with TRBJ1-1; D is undetermined. The CDR3 is 15 residues long. Germline CDR1 MNHEY, CDR2 SMNVEV (reference sequence). The CDR3 sequence is CAGSGLFGLDTEAFF. In DNA form, the CDR3 reads TGTGCCGGCAGTGGGTTGTTTGGACTGGACACTGAAGCTTTCTTT.

This clone was found many times. The J gene is TRBJ1-4, the V gene TRBV18; D is unclear. Looked up from germline, CDR1 is KGHSH and CDR2 is LQKENI. The CDR3 sequence is 15 residues long. V was pared by 4 bases and J by 6 bases, with 15 bases between. The CDR3 loop reads CASSQARGRDEKLFF. The CDR3 DNA is TGTGCCAGCTCACAGGCACGAGGGAGGGATGAAAAACTGTTTTTT.

The CDR3 coding sequence is TGTGCCAGCTCCCGAAACTCCGGGACAGGACACTACAATGAGCAGTTCTTC. Amino acids: CASSRNSGTGHYNEQFF. The J gene is TRBJ2-1, the V gene TRBV18; 8 bases map to TRBD1. Unmatched junction bases numbered 13, after V lost 6 bases and J lost 3 bases. Germline CDR1 KGHSH, CDR2 LQKENI. This CDR3 contains 17 residues. Looking up the rest from reference TRBV18 and TRBJ2-1 gives the full variable domain: NAGVMQNPRHLVRRRGQEARLRCSPMKGHSHVYWYRQLPEEGLKFMVYLQKENIIDESGMPKERFSAEFPKEGPSILRIQQVVRGDSAAYFCASSRNSGTGHYNEQFFGPGTRLTVL.